The next 27 T cell receptor beta chains were all read from a single sample in a study of cytomegalovirus exposure and HLA in healthy donors. Primers for the PCR totalled 60 Vbeta and 13 Jbeta. TCRdb's copy holds only in-frame clones and misses some; the assay was immunoSEQ multiplex PCR. Here the sample spans approximately 110,000 clones, less than 75% being singletons. The specimen sequenced was PBMCs. These receptors were obtained from a woman aged 35 to 49 in good health and CMV-seronegative.

This chain connects TRBV28 to TRBJ1-1; D remains unclear. The CDR3 has 13 residues. Trimming pared 7 bases from V and 3 bases from J, leaving 12 bases between. Germline CDR1 and CDR2: MDHEN and SYDVKM. The CDR3 region has the DNA TGTGCCAGCAAAAACAGCTTCGACACTGAAGCTTTCTTT. This sequence encodes CASKNSFDTEAFF.

The V gene is TRBV5-6, the J gene TRBJ1-6; weak D call: TRBD1 (5 bases). The CDR3 runs 17 residues. Germline lookup yields CDR1 SGHDT and CDR2 YYEEEE. The V and J ends lost 7 bases and 0 bases respectively, with 17 bases between them. CDR3: CASGVLGGSSYNSPLHF. CDR3 bases: TGTGCCAGCGGTGTCCTCGGGGGGAGCTCCTATAATTCACCCCTCCACTTT.

The V and J genes are TRBV4-2 and TRBJ2-1; 9 nucleotides match TRBD1. From germline, CDR1 is LGHNA and CDR2 YNFKEQ. The V and J ends lost 4 bases and 11 bases, in that order; junction bases with no gene match: 15. This CDR3 has 16 residues. CDR3 nucleotides: TGTGCCAGCAGCCGACCAGGGACAGGGAAATCTTTCAAGCAGTTCTTC. As protein: CASSRPGTGKSFKQFF.

This sequence joins TRBV9 and TRBJ1-2; perhaps TRBD1 as D (5 bases). The ends were cut back, 0 bases at V and 8 bases at J, with 17 bases in the middle. Germline CDR1 and CDR2: SGDLS and YYNGEE. The CDR3 is 15 amino acids. This CDR3 reads CASSVEPDSTRGYTF. DNA of the CDR3: TGTGCCAGCAGCGTAGAACCAGACAGTACCCGGGGCTACACCTTC.

This clone was detected a few times. The V call is TRBV6-5, the J call TRBJ1-1, with D tentatively TRBD1 (5 bases). The CDR3 extends over 13 amino acids. Germline V gene sequence: CDR1 MNHEY, CDR2 SVGAGI. Trimming stripped 1 base from V and 7 bases from J, with 10 bases between. This chain's CDR3 is CASSYFDRGEAFF. CDR3 sequence (DNA): TGTGCCAGCAGTTACTTCGACAGAGGTGAAGCTTTCTTT.

The chain employs TRBV4-2 and TRBJ2-3; 7 nucleotides match TRBD1. V lost 5 bases and J lost 1; bases outside the gene matches: 6. Germline V gene sequence: CDR1 LGHNA, CDR2 YNFKEQ. CDR3 size: 15 residues. DNA of the CDR3: TGTGCCAGCAGCGGGCAGGGGGTACGCACAGATACGCAGTATTTT. Translation: CASSGQGVRTDTQYF.

V usage is TRBV2 and J usage is TRBJ2-4; the match to TRBD1 covers 7 bases. This CDR3 contains 15 residues. In germline, CDR1 is SNHLY, CDR2 FYNNEI. With V trimmed by 4 bases and J by 0 bases, 3 bases remained unmatched. The chain's CDR3 is CASSADRLAKNIQYF. In nucleotides, the CDR3 is TGTGCCAGCAGTGCGGACAGGCTAGCCAAAAACATTCAGTACTTC.

The V and J genes are TRBV5-1 and TRBJ1-4; D is ambiguous. CDR3 length: 15 amino acids. Per germline, CDR1 SGHRS and CDR2 YFSETQ. V dropped 4 bases and J dropped 0 bases, with 10 bases sitting between them. The CDR3 here is CASSIRVATNEKLFF. The DNA of the CDR3 is TGCGCCAGCAGCATTCGCGTTGCAACTAATGAAAAACTGTTTTTT. Using reference TRBV5-1 and TRBJ1-4 for the parts outside the CDR3, the full variable domain is KAGVTQTPRYLIKTRGQQVTLSCSPISGHRSVSWYQQTPGQGLQFLFEYFSETQRNKGNFPGRFSGRQFSNSRSEMNVSTLELGDSALYLCASSIRVATNEKLFFGSGTQLSVL.

The chain links TRBV7-2 to TRBJ2-7; 8 positions agree with TRBD2. CDR1 and CDR2 (germline): SGHTA, FQGNSA. The CDR3 runs to 15 residues. With 1 base clipped from V and 2 bases from J, the junction kept 4 bases outside the gene matches. CDR3 coding DNA: TGTGCCAGCAGCTTAGTATCGGGAGGGACCTACGAGCAGTACTTC. Translated: CASSLVSGGTYEQYF.

The chain links TRBV5-5 to TRBJ2-3, with TRBD2 as a possible D gene (5 bases). The germline V gene encodes CDR1 SGHKS and CDR2 YYEKEE (reference sequence). The CDR3 is made up of 14 amino acids. V was clipped by 4 bases and J by 0 bases, with 9 bases between them. The CDR3 spells CASSREGSTDTQYF. In DNA, the CDR3 is TGTGCCAGCAGCCGGGAAGGGAGCACAGATACGCAGTATTTT.

This chain links TRBV30 with TRBJ1-1, with D possibly matching TRBD1 (5 bases). This CDR3 comprises 12 residues. The V and J ends lost 0 bases and 7 bases respectively, with 9 bases between them. The germline V gene encodes CDR1 GTSNPN and CDR2 SVGIG (reference sequence). CDR3 nucleotide sequence: TGTGCCTGGAGTGTGATGGGGGGTGAAGCTTTCTTT. It yields the protein CAWSVMGGEAFF.

The gene calls are TRBV4-2 and TRBJ2-1; D uncertain. V lost 0 bases and J lost 0, with 12 bases in between. This CDR3 comprises 17 residues. Looked up from germline, CDR1 is LGHNA and CDR2 is YNFKEQ. The CDR3 sequence: CASSQDRRVSSYNEQFF. In nucleotides, the CDR3 is TGTGCCAGCAGCCAAGATCGTCGTGTGAGCTCCTACAATGAGCAGTTCTTC.

This clone appeared a few times. The chain couples TRBV5-4 to TRBJ2-3; maybe TRBD1 (5 bases). The CDR3 is made up of 17 amino acids. Trimming cost V 0 bases and J 1 base, with 15 bases left between them. Germline V gene data show CDR1 as SGHNT and CDR2 as YYREEE (reference sequence). CDR3 residues: CASSLDANLGGTDTQYF. DNA for the CDR3: TGTGCCAGCAGCTTGGACGCAAACTTAGGGGGCACAGATACGCAGTATTTT.

The CDR3 nucleotides read TGTGCCAGCAGTGACTATAGCAATCAGCCCCAGCATTTT. It codes for CASSDYSNQPQHF. The chain joins TRBV6-1 to TRBJ1-5, with D uncertain. Trimming cost V 3 bases and J 0 bases, with 3 bases left between them. The CDR3 contains 13 residues. Germline CDR1 is MNHNS and CDR2 is SASEGT.

The genes are TRBV7-9 and TRBJ2-7, with D uncertain. The germline V and J ends were trimmed by 3 bases and 7 bases, with 10 bases remaining between them. CDR1 and CDR2 (germline): SEHNR, FQNEAQ (reference sequence). The CDR3 extends over 12 amino acids. CDR3 nucleotides: TGTGCCAGCAGCTTGAGTTCAGGAGAGCAGTACTTC. It specifies CASSLSSGEQYF.

This clone appeared once. Written as DNA, the CDR3 is TGTGCCAGCCGGGTCGGGGAGTCACCCCTCCACTTT. Protein: CASRVGESPLHF. The rearrangement links TRBV2 to TRBJ1-6; D not certain. CDR1 is SNHLY and CDR2 is FYNNEI in the germline V gene. V lost 8 bases and J lost 10, with 12 bases in between. CDR3 size: 12 residues.

The J gene is TRBJ2-5, the V gene TRBV5-6, with D possibly TRBD1 on 6 matching bases. Trimming cost V 2 bases and J 4 bases, with 9 bases left between them. This CDR3 region has 13 residues. Germline lookup yields CDR1 SGHDT and CDR2 YYEEEE. CDR3 nucleotides: TGTGCCAGCAGCTTTAGGGGGATAGAGACCCAGTACTTC. Translated: CASSFRGIETQYF.

This chain joins TRBV18 and TRBJ1-2; TRBD1 agrees at 9 bases. Germline assignment: CDR1 KGHSH and CDR2 LQKENI. CDR3 size: 14 residues. V trimming: 3 bases; J trimming: 6 bases; junction bases outside the gene matches: 5. As DNA, the CDR3 is TGTGCCAGCTCACCGGAGCGGACAGGGGATGGCTACACCTTC. Translating it yields CASSPERTGDGYTF.

This rearrangement joins TRBV2 to TRBJ2-5, with D hard to call. The CDR3 has 12 residues. The ends were cut back, 6 bases at V and 3 bases at J, with 8 bases in the middle. Per the germline V gene, CDR1 is SNHLY and CDR2 is FYNNEI. For the CDR3, the DNA is TGTGCCAGCAGAAACTTGGAAGAGACCCAGTACTTC. Translated, it gives CASRNLEETQYF.

Points on this clone: Sequence at one end of the junction differs from germline and may be a read error. In the same sample, other DNA sequences code for this CDR3. The chain couples TRBV11-2 to TRBJ2-7; TRBD2 matches at 10 bases. In germline, CDR1 is SGHAT, CDR2 FQNNGV. The length of the CDR3 is 13 residues. CDR3 sequence: CASSLGLADEQYF. CDR3 sequence (DNA): TGCGCCAGCAGCTTAGGACTAGCGGACGAGCAGTACTTC. Full variable domain (missing parts from reference TRBV11-2 and TRBJ2-7): EAGVAQSPRYKIIEKRQSVAFWCNPISGHATLYWYQQILGQGPKLLIQFQNNGVVDDSQLPKDRFSAERLKGVDSTLKIQPAKLEDSAVYLCASSLGLADEQYFGPGTRLTVT.

In its sample, this clone was seen a few times. This sequence joins TRBV5-1 and TRBJ2-3; TRBD2 aligns across 8 bases. Germline loops: CDR1 SGHRS, CDR2 YFSETQ. V shed 5 bases, J shed 5 bases, and the junction held 10 bases outside the gene matches. This CDR3 contains 15 residues. The CDR3 bases are TGCGCCAGCAGGTTAAGAGCGGGGGTGGGAGATACGCAGTATTTT. Amino acid sequence: CASRLRAGVGDTQYF.

In this sample, this clone turned up once. The V and J genes are TRBV27 and TRBJ2-1, with TRBD2 matching 9 bases. The CDR3 totals 16 residues. With 2 bases clipped from V and 4 bases from J, the junction kept 6 bases outside the gene matches. CDR1 and CDR2 (germline): MNHEY, SMNVEV (reference sequence). In DNA, the CDR3 is TGTGCCAGCAGTTTAAAGTCCCTAGCGGGGTACAATGAGCAGTTCTTC. It translates to CASSLKSLAGYNEQFF.

The rearrangement links TRBV5-4 to TRBJ2-3; no firm D call. Germline lookup yields CDR1 SGHNT and CDR2 YYREEE (reference sequence). The CDR3 is 12 amino acids. V dropped 3 bases and J dropped 4 bases, with 6 bases sitting between them. As DNA, the CDR3 is TGTGCCAGCAGCTCCGTCCCAGATACGCAGTATTTT. This codes for CASSSVPDTQYF.

The rearrangement links TRBV4-2 to TRBJ2-7; 9 bases line up with TRBD2. Germline values: CDR1 LGHNA, CDR2 YNFKEQ. The CDR3 is made up of 15 amino acids. V shed 4 bases, J shed 7 bases, and the junction held 11 bases outside the gene matches. CDR3 in DNA: TGTGCCAGCAGCCTGGGACTAGCTGGATCGGCAGAGCAGTACTTC. It codes for CASSLGLAGSAEQYF.

Only one count was recorded for this clone. This chain links TRBV29-1 with TRBJ1-2; D call uncertain. Deletions cut 5 bases from V and 2 bases from J, with 12 bases between. Germline CDR1 SQVTM, CDR2 ANQGSEA. The CDR3 is made up of 13 amino acids. The CDR3 loop is CSVSPAANYGYTF. DNA for the CDR3: TGCAGCGTTTCTCCAGCGGCCAACTATGGCTACACCTTC. The whole variable domain, remainder taken from reference TRBV29-1 and TRBJ1-2, is SAVISQKPSRDICQRGTSLTIQCQVDSQVTMMFWYRQQPGQSLTLIATANQGSEATYESGFVIDKFPISRPNLTFSTLTVSNMSPEDSSIYLCSVSPAANYGYTFGSGTRLTVV.

The rearrangement joins TRBV29-1 to TRBJ1-2; D may be TRBD1 (6 bases). The CDR3 is 13 residues long. The V gene's germline CDR1 is SQVTM and CDR2 ANQGSEA. Trimming stripped 3 bases from V and 2 bases from J, with 10 bases between. The CDR3 DNA reads as TGCAGCGTTGACCTCACAGGGAACTATGGCTACACCTTC. Translated: CSVDLTGNYGYTF.

This clone was found a few times. CDR3 nucleotide sequence: TGTGCCAGCAGTGGGACAGATCTTAGCACAGATACGCAGTATTTT. It encodes CASSGTDLSTDTQYF. V and J are TRBV6-1 and TRBJ2-3, with D perhaps matching TRBD1 (6 bases). Between the trimmed V and J ends, which lost 4 bases and 0 bases, there was a span of 11 bases. The CDR3 extends over 15 amino acids. Per germline, CDR1 MNHNS and CDR2 SASEGT.